This T cell receptor beta chain was recorded in a study of shared clonotypes between healthy human individuals. Study-level results: Across subsets, estimated richness was generally greater for naive than for memory populations.

As concerns this clone: Its antigen is still unknown. The identical CDR3 is also encoded by other nucleotide sequences in the sample.

Execution of the assay was at deep level. The material for each subset, its genomic DNA, was split evenly across several immunoSEQ plates. Profiled with immunoSEQ multiplex PCR; TCRdb holds only in-frame clones, not every one. The sample holds 2.5 million or so clones, approximately 94% seen once. Naive CD45RA+ and memory CD45RA-negative subsets were split from CD4+ cells. The CDR3 consists of 15 residues. Germline V gene sequence: CDR1 SNHLY, CDR2 FYNNEI. V shed 3 bases and J 0 bases; nucleotides not matched to a gene: 2. Sequenced input: naive CD4+ T cells sorted from blood. Specified subset: CD45RA+ positively selected. The chain carries TRBV2 and TRBJ2-1, with 7 bases lining up with TRBD1. This TCR came from a man aged 18-30 years in good health. In DNA, the CDR3 is TGTGCCAGCAGTGAGGGACAGAGCTCCTACAATGAGCAGTTCTTC. This sequence encodes CASSEGQSSYNEQFF.